This entry lists 17 T cell receptor beta chains sequenced from one sample in a study of blood T cells in healthy people across ages. Then a second PCR, running about 6 to 11 cycles, was carried out with a sample-barcoded 5' primer and a J-beta primer mix. TCRdb re-derived calls from the 5' RACE reads in MiXCR, one entry per CDR3 protein. The sample has 850,000 or so distinct CDR3 sequences, under 30% seen once. The material sequenced was blood. The origin of the receptors is a woman older than 75 in good health.

A few counts support this clonotype. It may be a read error: a sequence one base away is much more abundant. This CDR3 reads CASRFSSGGANEQYF. The CDR3 nucleotides read TGCGCCAGCAGGTTCTCTAGCGGGGGGGCAAATGAGCAGTACTTC. The chain is built from TRBV5-1 and TRBJ2-5, with 12 bases identical to TRBD2. The CDR3 is 15 residues long. V shed 5 bases and J 11 bases; nucleotides not matched to a gene: 13. Germline V lookup: CDR1 SGHRS, CDR2 YFSETQ.

This chain connects TRBV10-3 to TRBJ1-2, with TRBD1 as a possible D gene (5 bases). Germline V lookup: CDR1 ENHRY, CDR2 SYGVKD. Deletions cut 4 bases from V and 8 bases from J, with 11 bases between. This CDR3 is 12 amino acids long. Here the CDR3 reads CAISGGEGGYTF. CDR3 bases: TGTGCCATCAGTGGGGGAGAGGGGGGCTACACCTTC.

The V and J genes are TRBV2 and TRBJ2-3, with a tentative D call TRBD2 (5 bases). Germline CDR1 is SNHLY and CDR2 is FYNNEI. V was clipped by 3 bases and J by 0 bases, with 10 bases between them. The CDR3 is 15 residues long. The CDR3 protein is CASSERSGSTDTQYF. In nucleotides, the CDR3 is TGTGCCAGCAGTGAGAGGAGCGGAAGCACAGATACGCAGTATTTT.

This clonotype has more than one count but fewer than ten. The chain employs TRBV20-1 and TRBJ1-2, with D maybe TRBD1 (5 bases). Trimming stripped 2 bases from V and 6 bases from J, with 16 bases between. This CDR3 region has 14 residues. CDR1 is DFQATT, CDR2 SNEGSKA, per germline (reference sequence). As DNA, the CDR3 is TGCAGTGCTAGAAATCTTGGGGGGAAGGATGGCTACACCTTC. It codes for CSARNLGGKDGYTF.

The rearrangement uses TRBV27 and TRBJ1-1; 8 bases align to TRBD1. J gave up 4 bases and V 6 bases, and 10 bases lay outside the gene matches. Germline CDR1 is MNHEY and CDR2 is SMNVEV (reference sequence). The CDR3 consists of 15 residues. CDR3 sequence (DNA): TGTGCCAGCAGAACATCAGGGGGCGTAACCACTGAAGCTTTCTTT. Translation gives CASRTSGGVTTEAFF.

This chain joins TRBV12-3 or TRBV12-4 and TRBJ2-7; D is possibly TRBD2 (6 bases). Trimming left V 0 bases short and J 0 bases short, with 9 bases between. The CDR3 extends over 15 amino acids. The CDR3 DNA reads TGTGCCAGCAGTTTAGCAAGTAGCGGCTCCTACGAGCAGTACTTC. Its translation: CASSLASSGSYEQYF.

This clonotype has just a few counts. V is TRBV5-4 and J is TRBJ1-1; 11 bases map to TRBD1. CDR3 length: 12 residues. After removal of 5 bases from V and 11 bases from J, the junction contained 5 bases not matched to a gene. Germline V gene sequence: CDR1 SGHNT, CDR2 YYREEE (reference sequence). The CDR3 protein is CASRRDRGNAFF. CDR3 DNA: TGTGCCAGCAGGCGGGACAGGGGGAATGCTTTCTTT.

As to this clonotype: One end of the junction does not line up with germline, which may come from a read error. This chain connects TRBV11-2 to TRBJ1-2; weak D call: TRBD1 (6 bases). This CDR3 is built from 13 residues. The V gene's germline CDR1 is SGHAT and CDR2 FQNNGV. The CDR3 spells CAGSPGGGYGYTF. CDR3 nucleotides: TGTGCCGGCAGCCCCGGAGGGGGCTATGGCTACACCTTC.

This clonotype was counted between two and nine times. This chain connects TRBV12-3 or TRBV12-4 to TRBJ1-6; no clear D. V lost 2 bases and J 6 bases, leaving 8 bases between the germline ends. The CDR3 spans 14 residues. The CDR3 protein is CASSLPYSNSPLHF. In DNA form, the CDR3 reads TGTGCCAGCAGTTTACCCTACTCTAATTCACCCCTCCACTTT.

This chain connects TRBV4-3 to TRBJ2-3; tentatively, D is TRBD2 (6 bases). This CDR3 region has 16 residues. With 0 bases removed from V and 5 bases from J, the gap between germline ends came to 15 bases. The germline V gene encodes CDR1 LGHNA and CDR2 YSLEER. DNA for the CDR3: TGCGCCAGCAGCCAAGATGGAGCGGAGGAGGGAGATACGCAGTATTTT. This encodes CASSQDGAEEGDTQYF.

The chain joins TRBV10-3 to TRBJ2-2; the D is unclear. Trimming left V 2 bases short and J 1 base short, with 5 bases between. The germline gives CDR1 ENHRY, CDR2 SYGVKD. The CDR3 sequence is 14 residues long. This CDR3 is CAISEQLNTGELFF. The CDR3 region has the DNA TGTGCCATCAGTGAGCAACTGAACACCGGGGAGCTGTTTTTT.

The chain carries TRBV7-3 and TRBJ2-3; D call uncertain. V was shortened by 1 base and J by 0 bases, with 8 bases between the two germline ends. Germline CDR1 is SGHTA and CDR2 is FQGTGA. The CDR3 loop spans 15 amino acids. The CDR3 sequence is CASSLKSLSTDTQYF. The CDR3 bases are TGTGCCAGCAGCTTAAAATCACTCAGCACAGATACGCAGTATTTT.

This clonotype appeared a few times. This chain connects TRBV7-9 to TRBJ1-2; the D is unclear. CDR3 length: 15 amino acids. V gave up 1 base and J gave up 0 bases, with 9 bases separating them. The germline V gene encodes CDR1 SEHNR and CDR2 FQNEAQ (reference sequence). CDR3: CASSLVDPANYGYTF. The CDR3 DNA sequence: TGTGCCAGCAGCTTAGTGGATCCAGCTAACTATGGCTACACCTTC.

This clonotype was observed at least ten times. The rearrangement joins TRBV20-1 to TRBJ2-3, with D possibly called TRBD1 or TRBD2 (6 bases each). Trimming stripped 3 bases from V and 7 bases from J, with 17 bases between. Germline V CDR1 and CDR2: DFQATT, SNEGSKA (reference sequence). The CDR3 runs 14 residues. The CDR3 loop reads CSARVGGFVNTQYF. The CDR3, as DNA: TGCAGTGCTAGGGTAGGGGGGTTTGTGAATACGCAGTATTTT.

CDR3 bases: TGTGCCTGGAGAACCCGGACAGTAACAACTAATGAAAAACTGTTTTTT. Its translation: CAWRTRTVTTNEKLFF. This chain joins TRBV30 and TRBJ1-4, with D possibly being TRBD1 (6 bases). Trimming pared 3 bases from V and 0 bases from J, leaving 14 bases between. CDR3 length: 16 residues. The germline CDR1 and CDR2 sequences are GTSNPN and SVGIG (reference sequence).

This clonotype was found a few times. The chain combines TRBV11-2 with TRBJ2-1; TRBD2 matches 12 bases. The CDR3 is 15 amino acids. Germline V gene sequence: CDR1 SGHAT, CDR2 FQNNGV. With 5 bases clipped from V and 4 bases from J, the junction kept 3 bases outside the gene matches. The CDR3 is CASSKTSGGYNEQFF. DNA of the CDR3: TGTGCCAGCAGCAAAACTAGCGGGGGGTACAATGAGCAGTTCTTC.

This clonotype was recorded at least ten times. V usage is TRBV6-6 and J usage is TRBJ2-7; TRBD1 might be the D (6 bases). Germline-derived CDR1 and CDR2 are MNHNY and SVGAGI (reference sequence). With 4 bases removed from V and 3 bases from J, the gap between germline ends came to 7 bases. The length of the CDR3 is 12 residues. CDR3 loop: CASSWGLYEQYF. The CDR3 DNA reads TGTGCCAGCAGTTGGGGGCTCTACGAGCAGTACTTC.